Included here is one T cell receptor (beta chain) sequence, with context. The data are from a study of PD-1 blockade in mismatch repair-deficient tumors. On the study more broadly: Enrolled about 2012-2017, patients had progressing, pretreated mismatch repair-deficient cancers of about a dozen types.

There are 18 residues in the CDR3. CDR1 and CDR2 (germline): SGHTA, FQGNSA. The V gene lost 0 bases and the J gene lost 1 base, with 15 bases spanning the gap. All patients were mismatch repair deficient, assessed by either PCR or immunohistochemistry. Some clones are missing from TCRdb's copy, which holds only in-frame ones; the method was immunoSEQ multiplex PCR. Here the sample spans approximately 120,000 clones, 85% to 90% being singletons. This sequence was found in an adult with mismatch repair-deficient cancer. This specimen was peripheral blood, taken 44 weeks after starting pembrolizumab. The rearrangement uses TRBV7-2 and TRBJ2-2; D may be TRBD1 (6 bases). Here the CDR3 reads CASSLAQYNRENTGELFF. The CDR3 region has the DNA TGTGCCAGCAGCTTAGCTCAATACAACAGGGAGAACACCGGGGAGCTGTTTTTT.